A single sample is the source of the 18 T cell receptor beta chains below, sequenced in a study of Ad26.COV2.S vaccination and SARS-CoV-2 variants. TCRdb's table, derived via immunoSEQ multiplex PCR, lists solely in-frame clones and lacks some. The table lists about 140,000 clones, roughly 88% of them singletons. The sequences come from peripheral blood, collected after recovery from COVID-19. Receptors originate from a human donor who had recovered from COVID-19.

The J gene is TRBJ2-7, the V gene TRBV5-1; TRBD1 aligns across 7 bases. The junction had 9 bases not matched to a gene; V was cut back by 5 bases and J by 1 base. This CDR3 has 15 residues. Germline-derived CDR1 and CDR2 are SGHRS and YFSETQ. The CDR3 sequence is CASRPDPGQSYEQYF. In DNA, the CDR3 is TGCGCCAGCAGGCCAGATCCGGGACAGTCCTACGAGCAGTACTTC.

There are a few counts of this clone. This chain connects TRBV27 to TRBJ1-2, with 8 bases fitting TRBD1. Germline V lookup: CDR1 MNHEY, CDR2 SMNVEV (reference sequence). V shed 6 bases, J shed 7 bases, and the junction held 7 bases outside the gene matches. The CDR3 has 13 residues. The CDR3 loop is CASSRTGLGGYTF. CDR3 coding DNA: TGTGCCAGCAGCCGGACAGGGCTGGGTGGCTACACCTTC.

The rearrangement links TRBV30 to TRBJ1-4, with 12 bases matching TRBD1. The germline V gene has CDR1 GTSNPN and CDR2 SVGIG (reference sequence). Trimming took 4 bases from V and 3 from J; bases not matched to a gene: 9. The CDR3 contains 17 residues. The DNA of the CDR3 is TGTGCCTGGATGGGGGGACAGGGGGCTGTGTCTAATGAAAAACTGTTTTTT. Amino acid sequence: CAWMGGQGAVSNEKLFF.

J is TRBJ2-7 and V is TRBV18, with unresolved D. In germline, CDR1 is KGHSH, CDR2 LQKENI. The CDR3 is made up of 14 amino acids. V was cut by 3 bases and J by 5 bases, with 14 bases left in between. CDR3 sequence: CASSPLPASHEQYF. The CDR3 region has the DNA TGTGCCAGCTCACCGCTTCCGGCGAGCCACGAGCAGTACTTC.

The chain joins TRBV6-5 to TRBJ2-2; D is possibly TRBD1 (5 bases). Trimming left V 0 bases short and J 4 bases short, with 9 bases between. The CDR3 covers 15 residues. Germline CDR1 is MNHEY and CDR2 is SVGAGI. CDR3: CASSYSSTGTGELFF. CDR3 in DNA: TGTGCCAGCAGTTACTCGAGCACAGGCACCGGGGAGCTGTTTTTT.

V is TRBV20-1 and J is TRBJ2-5; D remains unclear. With 3 bases removed from V and 5 bases from J, the gap between germline ends came to 19 bases. The CDR3 spans 15 residues. CDR1 DFQATT and CDR2 SNEGSKA come from the germline V gene (reference sequence). In nucleotides, the CDR3 is TGCAGTGCTAGTCATGTATCGGTTCAGACCGAGACCCAGTACTTC. Protein: CSASHVSVQTETQYF.

The chain carries TRBV24-1 and TRBJ2-3, with TRBD2 as a possible D gene (7 bases). The CDR3 consists of 15 residues. The V gene lost 9 bases and the J gene lost 2 bases, with 17 bases spanning the gap. Germline CDR1 KGHDR, CDR2 SFDVKD. CDR3 residues: CATGGDNLITDTQYF. The CDR3 DNA follows: TGTGCCACCGGGGGGGACAACTTAATCACAGATACGCAGTATTTT.

The chain carries TRBV6-2 or TRBV6-3 and TRBJ2-7; D is possibly TRBD2 (5 bases). CDR1 MNHEY and CDR2 SVGEGT come from the germline V gene. Trimming took 4 bases from V and 6 from J, leaving 16 bases between them. This CDR3 has 14 residues. CDR3 residues: CASSWLAEALEQYF. The CDR3 DNA reads as TGTGCCAGCAGTTGGCTGGCGGAGGCTCTCGAGCAGTACTTC.

This clone was seen only once. The CDR3, as DNA: TGTGCCAGCAGCTTGGCGCAAGCCACTGAAGCTTTCTTT. Amino acids: CASSLAQATEAFF. The gene calls are TRBV5-6 and TRBJ1-1; D ambiguous. Per germline, CDR1 SGHDT and CDR2 YYEEEE. V shed 0 bases and J shed 4 bases, with 7 bases lying between them. This CDR3 is 13 amino acids long.

This clone was detected a few times. The chain links TRBV25-1 to TRBJ1-5; D is perhaps TRBD1 (6 bases). The length of the CDR3 is 15 residues. V shed 8 bases and J shed 0 bases, with 14 bases lying between them. Germline lookup yields CDR1 MGHDK and CDR2 SYGVNS. The DNA for the CDR3 is TGTGCCAGCCAAAGGGGGACCGGTAGCAATCAGCCCCAGCATTTT. It codes for CASQRGTGSNQPQHF.

DNA for the CDR3: TGTGCCAGCAGTTTAGGGGGGCAAGAGACCCAGTACTTC. Translation gives CASSLGGQETQYF. The chain employs TRBV28 and TRBJ2-5; TRBD2 is a possible D gene (6 bases). The V end lost 2 bases, the J end lost 2 bases, and 6 bases lay between the germline ends. The CDR3 is 13 residues long. Germline V gene lookup returns CDR1 MDHEN and CDR2 SYDVKM.

This chain connects TRBV19 to TRBJ1-1; D call uncertain. The CDR3 has 12 residues. In germline, CDR1 is LNHDA, CDR2 SQIVND (reference sequence). Trimming shortened V by 7 bases and J by 1 base, and 7 bases separated the two germline ends. The CDR3 spells CASKWANTEAFF. The CDR3 DNA reads as TGTGCCAGTAAGTGGGCGAACACTGAAGCTTTCTTT.

The count of this clone is one. The chain is built from TRBV7-2 and TRBJ2-3; 7 nucleotides line up with TRBD2. There are 14 residues in the CDR3. Germline V gives CDR1 SGHTA, CDR2 FQGNSA. V trimming: 5 bases; J trimming: 2 bases; junction bases outside the gene matches: 4. CDR3 in amino acids: CASSRGGDTDTQYF. CDR3 bases: TGTGCCAGCAGCCGCGGGGGAGACACAGATACGCAGTATTTT.

This chain connects TRBV11-2 to TRBJ2-5; TRBD1 agrees at 7 bases. This CDR3 contains 16 residues. CDR1 is SGHAT, CDR2 FQNNGV, per germline. J gave up 5 bases and V 0 bases, and 9 bases lay outside the gene matches. CDR3: CASSLERSQGKETQYF. The CDR3 nucleotides read TGTGCCAGCAGCTTAGAAAGGTCACAGGGGAAGGAGACCCAGTACTTC.

This rearrangement joins TRBV19 to TRBJ1-2, with D maybe TRBD1 (5 bases). The CDR3 covers 14 residues. From germline, CDR1 is LNHDA and CDR2 SQIVND (reference sequence). V was clipped by 3 bases and J by 4 bases, with 12 bases between them. CDR3 region: CASSIGAPGYGYTF. The CDR3 DNA follows: TGTGCCAGTAGTATCGGGGCGCCTGGCTATGGCTACACCTTC.

The chain links TRBV7-9 to TRBJ2-1, with unresolved D. The V gene's germline CDR1 is SEHNR and CDR2 FQNEAQ (reference sequence). V was shortened by 5 bases and J by 0 bases, with 14 bases between the two germline ends. The CDR3 loop spans 16 amino acids. The CDR3 DNA sequence: TGTGCCAGCAGCCCTACAAGTTCTTCCTCCTACAATGAGCAGTTCTTC. This codes for CASSPTSSSSYNEQFF.

This chain links TRBV6-5 with TRBJ1-1; no clear D gene. This CDR3 is 15 amino acids long. Germline CDR1 is MNHEY and CDR2 is SVGAGI. Trimming removed 2 bases from V and 3 bases from J, with 13 bases in between. The CDR3 region has the DNA TGTGCCAGCAGTTACGATGGGATAAGCGACACTGAAGCTTTCTTT. Translation gives CASSYDGISDTEAFF.

This clone has more than one count but fewer than ten. The J gene is TRBJ2-5, the V gene TRBV11-2, with TRBD2 matching over 10 bases. The germline V gene has CDR1 SGHAT and CDR2 FQNNGV. Trimming removed 1 base from V and 5 bases from J; junction bases left unmatched: 10. There are 17 residues in the CDR3. The CDR3 DNA is TGTGCCAGCAGCTTAGGTACCGGGACTAGCGCGACGGAGACCCAGTACTTC. Translated: CASSLGTGTSATETQYF. The variable domain in full, completed from reference TRBV11-2 and TRBJ2-5, reads EAGVAQSPRYKIIEKRQSVAFWCNPISGHATLYWYQQILGQGPKLLIQFQNNGVVDDSQLPKDRFSAERLKGVDSTLKIQPAKLEDSAVYLCASSLGTGTSATETQYFGPGTRLLVL.